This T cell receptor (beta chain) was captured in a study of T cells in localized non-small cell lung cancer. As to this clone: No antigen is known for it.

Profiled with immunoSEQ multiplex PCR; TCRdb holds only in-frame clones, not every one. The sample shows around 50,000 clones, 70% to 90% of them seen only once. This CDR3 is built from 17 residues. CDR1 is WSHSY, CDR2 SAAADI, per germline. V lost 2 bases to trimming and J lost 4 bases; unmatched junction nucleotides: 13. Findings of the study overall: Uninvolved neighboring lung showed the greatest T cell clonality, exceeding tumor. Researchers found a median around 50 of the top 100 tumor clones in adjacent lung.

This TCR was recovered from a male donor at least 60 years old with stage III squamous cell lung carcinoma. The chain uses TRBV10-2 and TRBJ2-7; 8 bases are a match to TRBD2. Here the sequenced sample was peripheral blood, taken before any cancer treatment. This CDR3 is CASSELSGGTGLYEQYF. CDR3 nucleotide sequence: TGCGCCAGCAGTGAGCTAAGCGGGGGAACTGGGTTGTACGAGCAGTACTTC.